This T cell receptor beta chain is drawn from a study of human T cells and chemical hapten exposure. The wider study: Patch tests put 0.01% DPC on the upper back, and the results were checked at 6 days. Predominantly women, the patients had alopecia areata, totalis or universalis.

Time point defined: pre-sensitization, week 0. Treatment denoted: therapeutic diphenylcyclopropenone sensitization with weekly scalp DPC. Study-wide findings and caveats: Versus controls, significantly more large CDR3 similarity clusters arose from expanded TCRs.

A few counts support this clonotype. The antigen is unknown. Single cDNA molecules in the library carried unique molecular identifiers attached during preparation. TCRdb re-analysed the RACE reads in MiXCR, keeping a single row per CDR3 protein. The sample lists some 330,000 distinct CDR3 sequences; approximately 5.8% were seen once. The source material was whole blood, sampled in connection with sensitization to the hapten diphenylcyclopropenone (DPC). The TCR sequence derives from a woman in her late teens or twenties with alopecia areata. Some clones in this sample may be carry-over from other donors' samples.

The CDR3 protein is CASSEGLAVNTGELFF. As DNA, the CDR3 is TGTGCCAGCAGCGAGGGACTAGCGGTGAACACCGGGGAGCTGTTTTTT. The genes are TRBV7-6 and TRBJ2-2, with 11 nucleotides matching TRBD2. The CDR3 sequence is 16 residues long. The germline V gene has CDR1 SGHVS and CDR2 FNYEAQ. With V trimmed by 5 bases and J by 1 base, 3 bases remained unmatched.